This T cell receptor (beta chain) was documented in a study of cytomegalovirus exposure and HLA in healthy donors. The primer mix had 60 Vbeta and 13 Jbeta primers. Sequenced by immunoSEQ multiplex PCR; TCRdb stores in-frame clones only, minus some. The data show around 150,000 clones, roughly 80% seen once. V trimming: 8 bases; J trimming: 5 bases; junction bases outside the gene matches: 5. Germline V gene sequence: CDR1 SEHNR, CDR2 FQNEAQ (reference sequence). The CDR3 runs to 13 residues. The genes are TRBV7-9 and TRBJ2-5; 10 bases are shared with TRBD1. This clonotype originated in a male donor in good health and CMV-seronegative. The sequenced material came from PBMCs. The CDR3 DNA reads TGTGCCAGCCTCAGGGGACAGGGGGAGACCCAGTACTTC. Its protein is CASLRGQGETQYF.